A selection of T cell receptor beta chains follows, all from one sample in a study of blood T cell repertoires in COVID-19. This table comes from immunoSEQ multiplex PCR, and its TCRdb copy is limited to in-frame clones, with some not included. The sample lists about 200,000 clones, around 83% occurring once. Sequencing was done on a sample of peripheral blood. Every receptor here comes from a human donor in a cohort sampled during active COVID-19. Both conserved end residues are part of each CDR3. D genes are given only for firm matches. The listing skips clone size in some rows; elsewhere it reads once, few, many or a size class.

D gene: .
clone size: once
J gene: TRBJ1-5
V gene: TRBV18
CDR3 DNA: TGTGCCAGCTCACCAGGGGGGGTCAATCAGCCCCAGCATTTT
CDR3 protein: CASSPGGVNQPQHF

D gene: .
clone size: once
J gene: TRBJ1-4
V gene: TRBV10-1
CDR3 DNA: TGCGCCACAGTTGGCGAAAAACTGTTTTTT
CDR3 protein: CATVGEKLFF

D gene: TRBD2
clone size: .
J gene: TRBJ2-3
V gene: TRBV19
CDR3 DNA: TGTGCCAGTAGTATGAGGGGCGGGAGGGCCCCAGATACGCAGTATTTT
CDR3 protein: CASSMRGGRAPDTQYF

D gene: TRBD1
clone size: .
J gene: TRBJ1-2
V gene: TRBV30
CDR3 DNA: TGTGCCTGGAGCCCGGCGGCCGGGACAGGGAATGGCTACACCTTC
CDR3 protein: CAWSPAAGTGNGYTF

D gene: TRBD2
clone size: .
J gene: TRBJ2-1
V gene: TRBV29-1
CDR3 DNA: TGCAGCGTTGAGGGCTGGAGCGGGAGCTCCTACAATGAGCAGTTCTTC
CDR3 protein: CSVEGWSGSSYNEQFF

D gene: .
clone size: .
J gene: TRBJ2-1
V gene: TRBV7-2
CDR3 DNA: TGTGCCAGCAGCGATTACAGCAACAATGAGCAGTTCTTC
CDR3 protein: CASSDYSNNEQFF

D gene: TRBD1
clone size: .
J gene: TRBJ2-7
V gene: TRBV5-1
CDR3 DNA: TGCGCCAGCAGTTCTTACGATCAGGGGGCCTACGAGCAGTACTTC
CDR3 protein: CASSSYDQGAYEQYF

D gene: TRBD1
clone size: .
J gene: TRBJ1-4
V gene: TRBV27
CDR3 DNA: TGTGCCAGCAGTCGCCGGACAGGCGTGAATGAAAAACTGTTTTTT
CDR3 protein: CASSRRTGVNEKLFF

D gene: TRBD1
clone size: few
J gene: TRBJ1-6
V gene: TRBV30
CDR3 DNA: TGTGCCTACGGGACAGACAGCTCCTATAATTCACCCCTCCACTTT
CDR3 protein: CAYGTDSSYNSPLHF

D gene: TRBD1
clone size: few
J gene: TRBJ2-2
V gene: TRBV6-5
CDR3 DNA: TGTGCCAGCAGGCGGACAGGGGGCACCGGGGAGCTGTTTTTT
CDR3 protein: CASRRTGGTGELFF

D gene: .
clone size: .
J gene: TRBJ1-2
V gene: TRBV10-3
CDR3 DNA: TGTGCCATCAGAACTTATGGCTACACCTTC
CDR3 protein: CAIRTYGYTF

D gene: .
clone size: .
J gene: TRBJ1-3
V gene: TRBV10-1
CDR3 DNA: TGCGCCAGCAGTGAGCTCCTAGGGGCTGGAAACACCATATATTTT
CDR3 protein: CASSELLGAGNTIYF

D gene: .
clone size: .
J gene: TRBJ1-5
V gene: TRBV28
CDR3 DNA: TGTGCCAGCAATTGGGAGGAATATCAGCCCCAGCATTTT
CDR3 protein: CASNWEEYQPQHF

D gene: .
clone size: .
J gene: TRBJ2-1
V gene: TRBV6-5
CDR3 DNA: TGTGCCAGCAGGAGAATCTCAGGGGACAATGAGCAGTTCTTC
CDR3 protein: CASRRISGDNEQFF

D gene: TRBD2
clone size: .
J gene: TRBJ2-7
V gene: TRBV25-1
CDR3 DNA: TGTGCCAGCAGGGGAAGGCCTAGCGGGCGGGGGGGAGGCTACGAGCAGTACTTC
CDR3 protein: CASRGRPSGRGGGYEQYF

D gene: .
clone size: .
J gene: TRBJ2-1
V gene: TRBV5-6
CDR3 DNA: TGTGCCAGCAGCTCCCGACTGATAGCCTCCTACAATGAGCAGTTCTTC
CDR3 protein: CASSSRLIASYNEQFF

D gene: TRBD2
clone size: few
J gene: TRBJ2-5
V gene: TRBV11-3
CDR3 DNA: TGTGCCAGCAGCCCGGGGCTAGCGGGCCTCCCGGAGACCCAGTACTTC
CDR3 protein: CASSPGLAGLPETQYF

D gene: TRBD2
clone size: .
J gene: TRBJ2-1
V gene: TRBV2
CDR3 DNA: TGTGCCAGCAGTGAAGGGGCGGGAGGACTGGGGGAGCAGTTCTTC
CDR3 protein: CASSEGAGGLGEQFF